The TCR beta chain described here comes from a study of T cells in localized non-small cell lung cancer. In its sample, this clone is medium-sized. Antigen unknown. Study-level findings and limits: Uninvolved adjacent lung had higher T cell clonality than tumor and all other tissues.

Method: immunoSEQ multiplex PCR; TCRdb's copy keeps in-frame clones and lacks some. The table shows 24,000 or so clones, with 75% to 90% occurring only once. V was pared by 7 bases and J by 1 base, with 13 bases between. The CDR3 is 13 residues long. Germline V lookup: CDR1 SQVTM, CDR2 ANQGSEA. Here the sequenced sample was peripheral blood, taken before any cancer treatment. The V and J genes are TRBV29-1 and TRBJ1-1; D not resolved. The sequence came from a female donor older than 55 with stage I lung adenocarcinoma. CDR3 coding DNA: TGCAGCGCCCAGAGGGCGTCGAACACTGAAGCTTTCTTT. Translation gives CSAQRASNTEAFF.